These T cell receptor beta chains were read from a single sample in a study of Graves' ophthalmopathy and Graves' hyperthyroidism. TCRdb used MiXCR to reprocess the multiplex PCR reads, holding one entry per CDR3 protein. The table shows 620,000 or so distinct CDR3 sequences, with about 20% occurring only once. Sequenced sample: peripheral blood. The source of these receptors is a woman aged 18-35 years with stable Graves' hyperthyroidism. Some clones in this sample may be carry-over from other donors' samples. The CDR3 runs from the conserved cysteine through the conserved F or W. Fields, in order: D gene, V gene, J gene, clone size, CDR3 protein, CDR3 DNA. The D gene is left open where the match is weak. Some rows mark clone size as missing; the rest say once, few, many or name a class of expanded clone.

D: .; V: TRBV10-3; J: TRBJ1-1; size: many; CDR3: CAISESYANTEAFF; DNA: TGTGCCATCAGTGAGTCGTACGCGAACACTGAAGCTTTCTTT
D: TRBD2; V: TRBV7-6; J: TRBJ2-5; size: few; CDR3: CASSPGLAGGSFVETQYF; DNA: TGTGCCAGCAGCCCAGGACTAGCGGGAGGGTCTTTTGTGGAGACCCAGTACTTC
D: .; V: TRBV5-4; J: TRBJ1-1; size: many; CDR3: CASSLEDYGAFF; DNA: TGTGCCAGCAGCTTGGAAGATTATGGAGCTTTCTTT
D: TRBD1; V: TRBV6-1; J: TRBJ2-2; size: few; CDR3: CASSHGTGLTGELFF; DNA: TGTGCCAGCAGCCACGGGACAGGGCTTACCGGGGAGCTGTTTTTT
D: .; V: TRBV12-3/TRBV12-4; J: TRBJ1-1; size: .; CDR3: CASSFDIGNAFF; DNA: TGTGCCAGCAGTTTTGATATCGGAAATGCTTTCTTT
D: .; V: TRBV6-5; J: TRBJ2-7; size: many; CDR3: CASRSQGLYEQYF; DNA: TGTGCCAGCAGGTCACAGGGCCTCTACGAGCAGTACTTC
D: .; V: TRBV6-5; J: TRBJ2-5; size: .; CDR3: CASSYRGMGTQYF; DNA: TGTGCCAGCAGTTACCGTGGGATGGGGACCCAGTACTTC
D: .; V: TRBV16; J: TRBJ1-1; size: .; CDR3: CASSPFGGRTTEAFF; DNA: TGTGCCAGCAGCCCCTTTGGGGGCAGGACCACTGAAGCTTTCTTT
D: .; V: TRBV28; J: TRBJ1-3; size: few; CDR3: CGSARGNTIYF; DNA: TGTGGTAGTGCGCGTGGAAACACCATATATTTT
D: .; V: TRBV12-3/TRBV12-4; J: TRBJ1-2; size: many; CDR3: CASRISVLQYYGYTF; DNA: TGTGCCAGCAGGATTTCTGTTTTGCAGTACTATGGCTACACCTTC
D: .; V: TRBV29-1; J: TRBJ2-5; size: many; CDR3: CSVEATGETQYF; DNA: TGCAGCGTTGAGGCCACAGGAGAGACCCAGTACTTC
D: .; V: TRBV28; J: TRBJ1-2; size: few; CDR3: CASRLGWGMESYGYTF; DNA: TGTGCCAGCCGATTGGGGTGGGGGATGGAGAGCTATGGCTACACCTTC
D: .; V: TRBV6-1; J: TRBJ1-2; size: few; CDR3: CASSPLGGQGGYTF; DNA: TGTGCCAGCAGTCCCCTGGGGGGCCAGGGTGGCTACACCTTC
D: .; V: TRBV6-1; J: TRBJ2-7; size: .; CDR3: CASSEAGKYYEQYF; DNA: TGTGCCAGCAGTGAAGCGGGAAAATATTACGAGCAGTACTTC
D: TRBD2; V: TRBV6-1; J: TRBJ2-2; size: few; CDR3: CATAGVRGELFF; DNA: TGTGCCACCGCGGGGGTGCGGGGGGAGCTGTTTTTT
D: .; V: TRBV6-1; J: TRBJ2-7; size: .; CDR3: CASSGPGRTSF; DNA: TGTGCCAGCAGTGGTCCGGGACGGACAAGTTTC
D: TRBD2; V: TRBV7-8; J: TRBJ2-2; size: many; CDR3: CASSHGLAGGTGELFF; DNA: TGTGCCAGCAGCCACGGACTAGCGGGAGGAACCGGGGAGCTGTTTTTT
D: TRBD2; V: TRBV19; J: TRBJ2-7; size: many; CDR3: CASSSLIAGFYEQYF; DNA: TGTGCCAGTAGTAGCCTGATAGCGGGGTTCTACGAGCAGTACTTC
D: .; V: TRBV28; J: TRBJ2-2; size: .; CDR3: CASSFSQENTGELFF; DNA: TGTGCCAGCAGTTTCAGCCAGGAGAACACCGGGGAGCTGTTTTTT
D: TRBD1; V: TRBV20-1; J: TRBJ1-6; size: .; CDR3: CSARDRGSSSTLHF; DNA: TGCAGTGCTCGGGACAGGGGTTCCTCCTCGACCCTCCACTTT
D: .; V: TRBV3-1; J: TRBJ1-6; size: few; CDR3: CASSHRTDIHF; DNA: TGTGCCAGCAGCCATCGGACCGACATACACTTT
D: TRBD1; V: TRBV30; J: TRBJ1-1; size: many; CDR3: CAFETGSLNTEAFF; DNA: TGTGCCTTCGAGACAGGGAGCCTGAACACTGAAGCTTTCTTT
D: .; V: TRBV3-1; J: TRBJ2-5; size: .; CDR3: CASSQEAGQETQYF; DNA: TGTGCCAGCAGCCAAGAGGCCGGACAAGAGACCCAGTACTTC
D: TRBD1; V: TRBV27; J: TRBJ1-5; size: many; CDR3: CASSPRGGGASNQPQHF; DNA: TGTGCCAGCAGTCCCCGGGGAGGGGGCGCGAGCAATCAGCCCCAGCATTTT
D: .; V: TRBV12-3/TRBV12-4; J: TRBJ2-7; size: few; CDR3: CASTQRKGYEQYF; DNA: TGTGCCAGCACCCAAAGAAAGGGGTACGAGCAGTACTTC
D: TRBD1; V: TRBV5-5; J: TRBJ1-6; size: .; CDR3: CASSRQTGSYNSPLHF; DNA: TGTGCCAGCAGCCGACAGACAGGGTCCTATAATTCACCCCTCCACTTT
D: .; V: TRBV24-1; J: TRBJ1-1; size: many; CDR3: CATSDQNTEAFF; DNA: TGTGCCACCAGTGATCAGAACACTGAAGCTTTCTTT
D: .; V: TRBV11-2; J: TRBJ1-6; size: .; CDR3: CASSPRGVRRNSPLHF; DNA: TGTGCCAGCAGCCCTCGGGGGGTCCGGCGGAATTCACCCCTCCACTTT
D: TRBD2; V: TRBV6-1; J: TRBJ2-7; size: many; CDR3: CASTREGKQYF; DNA: TGTGCCAGCACTAGGGAGGGAAAGCAGTACTTC
D: .; V: TRBV6-2/TRBV6-3; J: TRBJ1-1; size: many; CDR3: CASSYSVEGEEAFF; DNA: TGTGCCAGCAGTTACTCCGTGGAGGGGGAGGAAGCTTTCTTT
D: .; V: TRBV2; J: TRBJ2-5; size: many; CDR3: CASSVQGQETQYF; DNA: TGTGCCAGCAGTGTACAGGGACAAGAGACCCAGTACTTC
D: .; V: TRBV12-3/TRBV12-4; J: TRBJ2-7; size: many; CDR3: CASRAGLYEQYF; DNA: TGTGCCAGCAGGGCGGGACTTTACGAGCAGTACTTC
D: .; V: TRBV27; J: TRBJ2-7; size: many; CDR3: CASRGHFYEQYF; DNA: TGTGCCAGCAGGGGGCATTTCTACGAGCAGTACTTC
D: .; V: TRBV6-1; J: TRBJ1-1; size: many; CDR3: CASTREGQNTEAFF; DNA: TGTGCCAGCACGAGAGAAGGACAGAACACTGAAGCTTTCTTT
D: TRBD1; V: TRBV18; J: TRBJ1-6; size: few; CDR3: CASSPAGQGARSPLHF; DNA: TGTGCCAGCTCACCGGCGGGACAGGGGGCAAGATCACCCCTCCACTTT
D: .; V: TRBV6-7; J: TRBJ1-5; size: many; CDR3: CASSYSAGRNQPQHF; DNA: TGTGCCAGCAGTTACTCGGCAGGGAGGAATCAGCCCCAGCATTTT
D: .; V: TRBV2; J: TRBJ1-2; size: many; CDR3: CASSEKGGHGYTF; DNA: TGTGCCAGCAGTGAAAAGGGGGGTCATGGCTACACCTTC
D: .; V: TRBV7-8; J: TRBJ1-2; size: many; CDR3: CASSLDALSSHGNYGYTF; DNA: TGTGCCAGCAGCTTAGACGCGCTCAGCTCCCACGGAAACTATGGCTACACCTTC
D: TRBD1; V: TRBV4-2; J: TRBJ1-2; size: .; CDR3: CVSSQEGQNYGYTF; DNA: TGTGTCAGCAGCCAGGAGGGACAGAACTATGGCTACACCTTC
D: .; V: TRBV12-3/TRBV12-4; J: TRBJ1-1; size: many; CDR3: CASSANRDLNTEAFF; DNA: TGTGCCAGCAGTGCAAACAGGGACTTGAACACTGAAGCTTTCTTT
D: .; V: TRBV12-3/TRBV12-4; J: TRBJ2-4; size: many; CDR3: CASSLRGEVKNIQYF; DNA: TGTGCCAGCAGTTTGAGAGGGGAGGTCAAAAACATTCAGTACTTC
D: .; V: TRBV18; J: TRBJ1-1; size: .; CDR3: CASSPGTRDTEAFF; DNA: TGTGCCAGCTCACCCGGGACCAGGGACACTGAAGCTTTCTTT
D: .; V: TRBV7-2; J: TRBJ2-5; size: .; CDR3: CASSLEEGLGSETKYF; DNA: TGTGCCAGCAGCCTCGAAGAGGGCCTCGGGTCGGAGACCAAGTACTTC
D: .; V: TRBV19; J: TRBJ1-5; size: .; CDR3: CASTVNSNQPQHF; DNA: TGTGCCAGTACCGTAAATAGCAATCAGCCCCAGCATTTT
D: .; V: TRBV30; J: TRBJ1-1; size: many; CDR3: CAWSGGLGTEAFF; DNA: TGTGCCTGGAGTGGAGGGTTGGGCACTGAAGCTTTCTTT
D: .; V: TRBV27; J: TRBJ1-5; size: many; CDR3: CASSLYPTGPKDQPQHF; DNA: TGTGCCAGCAGTTTATACCCTACAGGCCCCAAGGATCAGCCCCAGCATTTT
D: TRBD1; V: TRBV4-1; J: TRBJ1-2; size: few; CDR3: CASSQEWTGSRGYTF; DNA: TGCGCCAGCAGCCAAGAGTGGACAGGGAGTCGGGGCTACACCTTC
D: .; V: TRBV28; J: TRBJ1-1; size: many; CDR3: CASSQVKGTEAFF; DNA: TGTGCCAGCAGTCAGGTTAAAGGAACTGAAGCTTTCTTT
D: .; V: TRBV12-3/TRBV12-4; J: TRBJ1-3; size: many; CDR3: CANTPLSGSGTSGNTIYF; DNA: TGTGCCAACACCCCACTATCTGGCTCGGGGACCTCTGGAAACACCATATATTTT
D: .; V: TRBV2; J: TRBJ1-6; size: .; CDR3: CVSGGHGTSLHF; DNA: TGTGTCAGCGGGGGGCATGGAACGTCCCTCCACTTT
D: .; V: TRBV5-6; J: TRBJ2-5; size: .; CDR3: CASSGLPDRETRYF; DNA: TGTGCCAGCAGCGGACTCCCGGATAGGGAGACCCGGTACTTC
D: TRBD1; V: TRBV7-8; J: TRBJ1-5; size: .; CDR3: CASSPQDRASIQPQHF; DNA: TGTGCCAGCAGCCCCCAGGACAGGGCCTCAATCCAGCCCCAGCATTTT
D: .; V: TRBV10-3; J: TRBJ2-5; size: many; CDR3: CAISDEGSETQYF; DNA: TGTGCCATCAGTGATGAAGGGTCGGAGACCCAGTACTTC
D: .; V: TRBV12-3/TRBV12-4; J: TRBJ2-5; size: .; CDR3: CASSSPYRAILLGETQYF; DNA: TGTGCCAGCAGTTCCCCGTACCGGGCCATCCTCCTCGGGGAGACCCAGTACTTC
D: .; V: TRBV12-3/TRBV12-4; J: TRBJ1-1; size: many; CDR3: CASVGRTTEAFF; DNA: TGTGCCAGCGTCGGCAGGACCACTGAAGCTTTCTTT
D: .; V: TRBV7-2; J: TRBJ1-1; size: .; CDR3: CASSSPVVDTEAFF; DNA: TGTGCCAGCAGCTCCCCGGTCGTGGACACTGAAGCTTTCTTT
D: TRBD1; V: TRBV28; J: TRBJ1-2; size: .; CDR3: CASSSTGLDGYTF; DNA: TGTGCCAGCAGTTCGACAGGGCTGGATGGCTACACCTTC
D: TRBD1; V: TRBV20-1; J: TRBJ1-1; size: many; CDR3: CSATSPPGQPNTEAFF; DNA: TGCAGTGCTACTTCACCTCCGGGACAGCCGAACACTGAAGCTTTCTTT
D: TRBD2; V: TRBV4-1; J: TRBJ2-5; size: many; CDR3: CASSQDTSVETQYF; DNA: TGCGCCAGCAGCCAGGATACTAGCGTGGAGACCCAGTACTTC
D: TRBD1; V: TRBV12-3/TRBV12-4; J: TRBJ1-2; size: .; CDR3: CASSSIGQGHGYTF; DNA: TGTGCCAGCAGTTCCATCGGACAGGGCCATGGCTACACCTTC